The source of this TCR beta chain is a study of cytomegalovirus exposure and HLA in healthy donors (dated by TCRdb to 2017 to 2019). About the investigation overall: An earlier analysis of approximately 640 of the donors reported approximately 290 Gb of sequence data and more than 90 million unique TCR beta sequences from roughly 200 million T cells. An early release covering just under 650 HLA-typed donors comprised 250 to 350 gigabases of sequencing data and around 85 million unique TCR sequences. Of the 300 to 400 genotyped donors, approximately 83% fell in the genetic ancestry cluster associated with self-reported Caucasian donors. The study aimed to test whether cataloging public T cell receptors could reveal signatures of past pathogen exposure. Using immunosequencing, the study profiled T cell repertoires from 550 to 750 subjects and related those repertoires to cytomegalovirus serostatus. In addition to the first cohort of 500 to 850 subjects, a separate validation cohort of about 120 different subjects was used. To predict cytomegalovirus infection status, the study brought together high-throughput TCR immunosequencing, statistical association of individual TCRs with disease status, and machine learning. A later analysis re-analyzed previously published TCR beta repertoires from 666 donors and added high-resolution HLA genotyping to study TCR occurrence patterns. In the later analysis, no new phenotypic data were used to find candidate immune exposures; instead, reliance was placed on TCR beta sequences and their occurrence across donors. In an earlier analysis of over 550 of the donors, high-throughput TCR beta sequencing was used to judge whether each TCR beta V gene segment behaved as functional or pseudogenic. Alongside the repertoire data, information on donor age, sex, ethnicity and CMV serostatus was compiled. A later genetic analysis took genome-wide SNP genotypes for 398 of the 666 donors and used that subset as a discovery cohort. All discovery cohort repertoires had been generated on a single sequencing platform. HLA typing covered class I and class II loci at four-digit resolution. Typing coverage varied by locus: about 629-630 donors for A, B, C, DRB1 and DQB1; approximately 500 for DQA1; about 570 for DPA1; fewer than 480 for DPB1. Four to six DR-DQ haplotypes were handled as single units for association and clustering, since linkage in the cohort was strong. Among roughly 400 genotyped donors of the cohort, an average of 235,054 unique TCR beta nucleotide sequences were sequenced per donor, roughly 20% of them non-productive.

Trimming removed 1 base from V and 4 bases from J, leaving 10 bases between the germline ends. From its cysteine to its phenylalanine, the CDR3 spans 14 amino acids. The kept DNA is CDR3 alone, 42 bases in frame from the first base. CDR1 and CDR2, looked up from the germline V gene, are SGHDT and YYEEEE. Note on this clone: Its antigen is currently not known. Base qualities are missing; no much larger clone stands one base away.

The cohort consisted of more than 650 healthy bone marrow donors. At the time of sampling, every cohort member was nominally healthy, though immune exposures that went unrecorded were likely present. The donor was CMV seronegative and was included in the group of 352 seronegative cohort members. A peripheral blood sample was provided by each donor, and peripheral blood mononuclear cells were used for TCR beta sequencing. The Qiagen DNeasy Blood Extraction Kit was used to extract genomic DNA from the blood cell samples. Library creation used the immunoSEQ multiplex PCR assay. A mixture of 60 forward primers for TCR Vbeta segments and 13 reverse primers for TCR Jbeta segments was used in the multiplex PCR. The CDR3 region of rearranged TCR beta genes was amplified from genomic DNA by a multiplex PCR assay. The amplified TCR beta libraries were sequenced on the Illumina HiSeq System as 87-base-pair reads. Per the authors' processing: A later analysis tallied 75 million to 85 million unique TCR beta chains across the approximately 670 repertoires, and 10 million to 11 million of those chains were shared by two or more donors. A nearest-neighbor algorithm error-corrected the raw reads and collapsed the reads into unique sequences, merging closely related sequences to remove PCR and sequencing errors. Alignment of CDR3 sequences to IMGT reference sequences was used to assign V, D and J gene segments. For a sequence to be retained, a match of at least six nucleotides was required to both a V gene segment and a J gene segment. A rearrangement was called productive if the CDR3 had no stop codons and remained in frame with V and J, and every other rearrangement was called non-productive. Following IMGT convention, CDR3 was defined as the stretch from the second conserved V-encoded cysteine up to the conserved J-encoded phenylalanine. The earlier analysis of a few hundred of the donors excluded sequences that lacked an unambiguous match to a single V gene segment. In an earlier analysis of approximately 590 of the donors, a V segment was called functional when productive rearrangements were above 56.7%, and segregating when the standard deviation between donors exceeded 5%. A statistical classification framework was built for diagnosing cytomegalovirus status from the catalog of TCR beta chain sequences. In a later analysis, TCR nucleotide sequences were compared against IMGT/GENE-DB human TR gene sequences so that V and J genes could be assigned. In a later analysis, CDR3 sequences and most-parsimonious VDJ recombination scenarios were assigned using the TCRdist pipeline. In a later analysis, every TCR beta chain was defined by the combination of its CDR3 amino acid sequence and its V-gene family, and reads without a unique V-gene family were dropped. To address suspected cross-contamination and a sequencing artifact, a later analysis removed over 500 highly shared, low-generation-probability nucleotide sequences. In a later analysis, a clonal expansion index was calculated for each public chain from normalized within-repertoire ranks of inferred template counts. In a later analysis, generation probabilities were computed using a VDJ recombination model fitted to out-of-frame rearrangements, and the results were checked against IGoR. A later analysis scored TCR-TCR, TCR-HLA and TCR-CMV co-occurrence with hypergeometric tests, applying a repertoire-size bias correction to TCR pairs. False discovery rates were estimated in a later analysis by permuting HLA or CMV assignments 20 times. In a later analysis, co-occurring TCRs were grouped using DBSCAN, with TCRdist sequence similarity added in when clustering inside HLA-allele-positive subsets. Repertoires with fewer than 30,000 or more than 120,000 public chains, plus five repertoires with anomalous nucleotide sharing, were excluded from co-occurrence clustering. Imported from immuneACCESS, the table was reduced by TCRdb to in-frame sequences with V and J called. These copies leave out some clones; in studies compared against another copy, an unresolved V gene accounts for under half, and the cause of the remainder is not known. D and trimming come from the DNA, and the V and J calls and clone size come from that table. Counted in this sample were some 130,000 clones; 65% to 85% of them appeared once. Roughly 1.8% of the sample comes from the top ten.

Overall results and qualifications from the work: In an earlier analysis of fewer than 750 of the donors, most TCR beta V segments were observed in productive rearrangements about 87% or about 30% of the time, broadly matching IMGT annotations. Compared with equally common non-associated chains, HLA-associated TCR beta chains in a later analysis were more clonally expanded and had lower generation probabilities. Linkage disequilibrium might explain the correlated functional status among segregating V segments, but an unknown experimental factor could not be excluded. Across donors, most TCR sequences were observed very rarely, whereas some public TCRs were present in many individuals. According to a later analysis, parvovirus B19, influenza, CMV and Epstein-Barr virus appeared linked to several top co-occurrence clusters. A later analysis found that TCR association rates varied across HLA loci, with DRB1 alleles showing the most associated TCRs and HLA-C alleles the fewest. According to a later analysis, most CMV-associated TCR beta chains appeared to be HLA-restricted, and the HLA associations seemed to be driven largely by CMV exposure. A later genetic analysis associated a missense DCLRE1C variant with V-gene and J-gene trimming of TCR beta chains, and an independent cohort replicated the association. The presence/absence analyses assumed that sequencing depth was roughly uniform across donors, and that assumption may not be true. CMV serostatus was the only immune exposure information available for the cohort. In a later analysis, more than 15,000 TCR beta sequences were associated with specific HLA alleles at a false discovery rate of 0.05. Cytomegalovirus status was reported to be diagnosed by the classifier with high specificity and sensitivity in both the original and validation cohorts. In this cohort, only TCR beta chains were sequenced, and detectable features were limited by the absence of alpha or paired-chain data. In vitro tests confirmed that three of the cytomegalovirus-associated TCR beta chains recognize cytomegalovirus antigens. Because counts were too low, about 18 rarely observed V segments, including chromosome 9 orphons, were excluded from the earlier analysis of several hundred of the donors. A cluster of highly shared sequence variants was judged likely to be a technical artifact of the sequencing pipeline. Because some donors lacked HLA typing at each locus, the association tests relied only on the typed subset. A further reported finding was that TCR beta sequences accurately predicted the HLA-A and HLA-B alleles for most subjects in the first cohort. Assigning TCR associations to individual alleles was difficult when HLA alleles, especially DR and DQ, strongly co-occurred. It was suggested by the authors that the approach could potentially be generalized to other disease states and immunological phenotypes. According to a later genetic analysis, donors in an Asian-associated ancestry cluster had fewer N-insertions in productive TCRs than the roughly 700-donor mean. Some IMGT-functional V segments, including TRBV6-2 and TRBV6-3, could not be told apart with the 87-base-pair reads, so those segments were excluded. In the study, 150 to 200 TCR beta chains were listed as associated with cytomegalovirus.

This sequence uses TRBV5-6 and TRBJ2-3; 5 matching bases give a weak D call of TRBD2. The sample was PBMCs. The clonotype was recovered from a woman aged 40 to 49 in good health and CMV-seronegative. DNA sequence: TGTGCCAGCAGCTTGTCCCTAGCCCCAGATACGCAGTATTTT. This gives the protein CASSLSLAPDTQYF.